This T cell receptor (beta chain) came from a study of identical twins. A universal primer site arose from template switching, and cDNA bore unique molecular identifiers. Via MiXCR, TCRdb re-called the 5' RACE reads, giving one row per CDR3 protein. The sample yields 350,000 or so distinct CDR3 sequences, roughly 9% seen once. General study points: Partial confounding of zero-insertion analyses by invariant MAIT and iNKT cells was possible. Reduced insertions were recorded for abundant cord blood beta clonotypes, with no such pattern in memory repertoires.

From germline, CDR1 is KGHSH and CDR2 LQKENI. CDR3 length: 17 residues. J gave up 3 bases and V 3 bases, and 10 bases lay outside the gene matches. This clonotype was picked up a small number of times. Antigen: not known. Everyone who gave samples was a healthy Caucasian. The sequencing input was naive T cells sorted from blood. The chain has TRBV18 and TRBJ1-1, with 10 bases identical to TRBD1. The source of this sequence is a woman aged 45 to 65 in good health. CDR3 region: CASSPKPPGTGDTEAFF. CDR3 DNA sequence: TGTGCCAGCTCACCGAAGCCCCCCGGGACAGGGGACACTGAAGCTTTCTTT. Full variable domain (remainder filled in from reference TRBV18 and TRBJ1-1): NAGVMQNPRHLVRRRGQEARLRCSPMKGHSHVYWYRQLPEEGLKFMVYLQKENIIDESGMPKERFSAEFPKEGPSILRIQQVVRGDSAAYFCASSPKPPGTGDTEAFFGQGTRLTVV.